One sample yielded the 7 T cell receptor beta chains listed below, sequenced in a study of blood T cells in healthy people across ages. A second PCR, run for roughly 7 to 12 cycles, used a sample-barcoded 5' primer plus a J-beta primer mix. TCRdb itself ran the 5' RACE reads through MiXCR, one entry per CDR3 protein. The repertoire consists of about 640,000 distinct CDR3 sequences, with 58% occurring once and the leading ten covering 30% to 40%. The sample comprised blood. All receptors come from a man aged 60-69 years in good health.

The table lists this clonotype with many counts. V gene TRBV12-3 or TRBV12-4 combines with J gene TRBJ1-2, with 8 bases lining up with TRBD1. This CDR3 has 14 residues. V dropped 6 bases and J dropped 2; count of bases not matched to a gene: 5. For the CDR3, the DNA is TGTGCCAGCAGAAGGACAGGGAGAAACTATGGCTACACCTTC. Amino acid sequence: CASRRTGRNYGYTF.

The CDR3 sequence is CSTTGTDEKLFF. The DNA for the CDR3 is TGCAGCACAACCGGGACAGATGAAAAACTGTTTTTT. The rearrangement links TRBV29-1 to TRBJ1-4; TRBD1 matches at 7 bases. Germline V lookup: CDR1 SQVTM, CDR2 ANQGSEA. The CDR3 runs 12 residues. With V trimmed by 8 bases and J by 6 bases, 6 bases remained unmatched.

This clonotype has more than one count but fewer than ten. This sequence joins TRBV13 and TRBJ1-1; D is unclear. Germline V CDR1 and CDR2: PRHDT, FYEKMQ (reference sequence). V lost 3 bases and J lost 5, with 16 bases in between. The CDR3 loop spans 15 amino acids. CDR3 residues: CASSFRGAVGTEAFF. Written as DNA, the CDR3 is TGTGCCAGCAGCTTTAGAGGAGCAGTGGGTACTGAAGCTTTCTTT.

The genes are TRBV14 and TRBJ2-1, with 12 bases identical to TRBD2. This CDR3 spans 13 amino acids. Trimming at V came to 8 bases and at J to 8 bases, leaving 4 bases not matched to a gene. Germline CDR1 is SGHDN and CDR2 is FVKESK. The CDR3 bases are TGTGCCAGCGGACTAGCGGGGAGGGATGAGCAGTTCTTC. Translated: CASGLAGRDEQFF.

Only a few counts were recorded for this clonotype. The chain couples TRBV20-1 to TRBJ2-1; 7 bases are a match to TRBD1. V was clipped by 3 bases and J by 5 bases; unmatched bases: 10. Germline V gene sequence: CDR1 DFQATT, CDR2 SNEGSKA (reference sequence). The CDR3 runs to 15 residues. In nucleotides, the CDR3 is TGCAGTGCTAGTCGACAGGGTTTTGGGGACAATGAGCAGTTCTTC. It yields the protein CSASRQGFGDNEQFF.

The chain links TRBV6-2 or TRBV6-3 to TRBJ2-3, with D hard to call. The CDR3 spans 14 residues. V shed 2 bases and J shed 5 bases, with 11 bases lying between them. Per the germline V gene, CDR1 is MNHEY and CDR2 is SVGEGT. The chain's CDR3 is CASSYPAIGDTQYF. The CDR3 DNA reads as TGTGCCAGCAGTTACCCAGCGATCGGAGATACGCAGTATTTT.

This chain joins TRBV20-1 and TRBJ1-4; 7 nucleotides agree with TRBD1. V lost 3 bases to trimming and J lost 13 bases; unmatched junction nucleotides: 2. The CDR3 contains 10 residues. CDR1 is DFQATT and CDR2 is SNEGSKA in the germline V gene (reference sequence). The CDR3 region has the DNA TGCAGTGCTAGTCACAGGGGACTGTTTTTT. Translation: CSASHRGLFF.